The present T cell receptor beta chain was sequenced within a study of CD8+ T cells in alopecia areata. Cell sorting was applied to PBMCs, and CD4+ and CD8+ T cells were collected. Findings and limits, study-wide: Scalp repertoires also include resident alphabeta T cells from normal skin. Alopecia totalis/universalis scalp especially showed more expanded CD8+ clones than normal scalp.

About this clone itself: As yet, its antigen is unknown.

Germline-derived CDR1 and CDR2 are SGHRS and YFSETQ. The CDR3 runs to 14 residues. The ends were cut back, 2 bases at V and 5 bases at J, with 14 bases in the middle. RNA extraction and reverse transcription yielded cDNA as sequencing template. Clones were sequenced by immunoSEQ multiplex PCR, and TCRdb holds only the in-frame ones, with some missing. The sample lists over 150,000 clones, roughly 60% occurring once. The sequencing used CD4+ T cells sorted from blood, collected at week 0. The sequence derives from a human donor with alopecia areata. The chain couples TRBV5-1 to TRBJ2-7, with D possibly being TRBD1 (6 bases). CDR3 loop: CASSLGQGRNEQYF. The CDR3 DNA reads as TGCGCCAGCAGCTTAGGCCAGGGGCGCAACGAGCAGTACTTC.